The sequence of this T cell receptor (beta chain) was determined in a study of T-cell memory formation after mild COVID-19. Study results and caveats: Later expanders leaned CD4+, whereas day 15 to 85 contracting clones were balanced CD4/CD8.

This clonotype was seen more than once but under ten times. Its specificity is not known. With 6 bases removed from V and 7 bases from J, the gap between germline ends came to 18 bases. The length of the CDR3 is 14 residues. Germline V gene sequence: CDR1 LNHDA, CDR2 SQIVND (reference sequence). After 5'RACE with constant-segment primers, TCR alpha and TCR beta cDNA libraries carrying sample barcodes and UMIs were obtained. MiXCR, applied by TCRdb to the 5' RACE reads, yields one record per CDR3 protein. The sample shows over 450,000 distinct CDR3 sequences, roughly 20% of them seen only once. The TCR sequence derives from an adult woman who had mild COVID-19 (a few samples of this study predate the infection). Cell type and time point are not known. The rearrangement joins TRBV19 to TRBJ1-1; D gene uncertain. Sequencing was performed on PBMCs or a T cell subset sorted from them (not recorded which). The CDR3 sequence: CASSSRLGNVEAFF. The CDR3 nucleotides read TGTGCCAGTAGCAGTAGACTGGGGAACGTTGAAGCTTTCTTT.